These T cell receptor beta chains were read from a single sample in a study of tumor-infiltrating lymphocytes in oesophageal squamous cell carcinoma. TCRdb called the PCR reads again in MiXCR, with one record for every CDR3 protein. This table has under 20,000 distinct CDR3 sequences, just under 40% appearing once. The sequenced material came from esophageal tumor tissue. These receptors originate from a male donor with esophageal squamous cell carcinoma. CDR3s include the opening cysteine and the closing phenylalanine or tryptophan. A D gene is named only where the DNA matches it firmly. Clone size is not always given. Where it is, it says once, few, many or a class for expanded clones.

D: TRBD2
J: TRBJ2-3
size: -
V: TRBV6-6
length: 15
DNA: TGTGCCAGCAGTGCTATAGCGGGGGAGGGAGATACGCAGTATTTT
CDR3: CASSAIAGEGDTQYF

D: TRBD1
J: TRBJ2-5
size: -
V: TRBV9
length: 15
DNA: TGTGCCAGCAGCGTAGCTGGGACAGCTAAAGAGACCCAGTACTTC
CDR3: CASSVAGTAKETQYF

D: TRBD2
J: TRBJ2-7
size: -
V: TRBV5-6
length: 16
DNA: TGTGCCAGCAGCTCCCCAGGCGGGGGAAGCTCCTACGAGCAGTACTTC
CDR3: CASSSPGGGSSYEQYF

D: TRBD1
J: TRBJ1-2
size: -
V: TRBV5-1
length: 14
DNA: TGCGCCAGCAGTCTCCTAACAGGGGGCGGTGGCTACACCTTC
CDR3: CASSLLTGGGGYTF

D: TRBD2
J: TRBJ2-3
size: many
V: TRBV12-3/TRBV12-4
length: 20
DNA: TGTGCCAGCAGTCTTCTACCGGGCTTTGGTAGCGGGAGCCCCACAGATACGCAGTATTTT
CDR3: CASSLLPGFGSGSPTDTQYF

D: TRBD1
J: TRBJ2-3
size: medium-sized
V: TRBV7-3
length: 16
DNA: TGTGCCAGCAGTCGCCCGGGACAGGGGGGACCAGATACGCAGTATTTT
CDR3: CASSRPGQGGPDTQYF

D: -
J: TRBJ2-6
size: few
V: TRBV7-9
length: 14
DNA: TGTGCCAGCAGCGTTAACTCTGGGGCCAACGTCCTGACTTTC
CDR3: CASSVNSGANVLTF

D: -
J: TRBJ2-1
size: -
V: TRBV7-8
length: 15
DNA: TGTGCCAGCAGCTTAGATCTGGGGACTTACAATGAGCAGTTCTTC
CDR3: CASSLDLGTYNEQFF

D: -
J: TRBJ2-1
size: -
V: TRBV7-8
length: 17
DNA: TGTGCCAGCAGCTTAGTCCAGGCGGAATGGTTGGTCAATGAGCAGTTCTTC
CDR3: CASSLVQAEWLVNEQFF

D: -
J: TRBJ2-3
size: many
V: TRBV10-3
length: 15
DNA: TGTGCCATCAGTAGGACCGGGGAACGGGAAGATACGCAGTATTTT
CDR3: CAISRTGEREDTQYF

D: -
J: TRBJ1-6
size: -
V: TRBV11-2
length: 16
DNA: TGTGCCAGCAGCTTAGATCTGGTAGCGGGGATATGCGAGCAGTACTTT
CDR3: CASSLDLVAGICEQYF

D: TRBD1
J: TRBJ1-2
size: many
V: TRBV18
length: 13
DNA: TGTGCCAGCTCACGACAGGGGGCCTATGGCTACACCTTC
CDR3: CASSRQGAYGYTF

D: -
J: TRBJ1-1
size: -
V: TRBV7-3
length: 13
DNA: TGTGCCAGCGCCCCGTCCGGGGGAGCTGAAGCTTTCTTT
CDR3: CASAPSGGAEAFF

D: -
J: TRBJ1-5
size: -
V: TRBV2
length: 14
DNA: TGTGCCAGCAGTCCAGGGACCCGCAATCAGCCCCAGCATTTT
CDR3: CASSPGTRNQPQHF

D: -
J: TRBJ2-2
size: few
V: TRBV15
length: 12
DNA: TGTGCCACCAGCAGAGTTCACGGGGAGCTGTTTTTT
CDR3: CATSRVHGELFF

D: TRBD1
J: TRBJ2-7
size: once
V: TRBV12-3/TRBV12-4
length: 14
DNA: TGTGCCAGCAGTCCGGGACAGGGGATCTACGAGCAGTACTTC
CDR3: CASSPGQGIYEQYF

D: TRBD2
J: TRBJ2-3
size: few
V: TRBV7-2
length: 13
DNA: TGTGCCAGCAGCTCAGGGAGGGGAGATACGCAGTATTTT
CDR3: CASSSGRGDTQYF

D: -
J: TRBJ1-4
size: -
V: TRBV27
length: 14
DNA: TGTGCCAGCAGTTGGGACGCGCAGTATGAAAAACTGTTTTTT
CDR3: CASSWDAQYEKLFF

D: TRBD1
J: TRBJ2-7
size: -
V: TRBV7-2
length: 17
DNA: TGTGCCAGCACCCTCTTAGGGGATACAGGGGGTTACTACGAGCAGTACTTC
CDR3: CASTLLGDTGGYYEQYF

D: TRBD2
J: TRBJ2-2
size: -
V: TRBV2
length: 14
DNA: TGTGCCAGCGGATTAGCGGGAGGGGTCGGGGAGCTGTTTTTT
CDR3: CASGLAGGVGELFF

D: -
J: TRBJ1-5
size: -
V: TRBV6-5
length: 15
DNA: TGTGCCAGCAGTTACGACCAGTATAGCAATCAGCCCCAGCATTTT
CDR3: CASSYDQYSNQPQHF

D: -
J: TRBJ2-7
size: -
V: TRBV27
length: 16
DNA: TGTGCCAGCAGTTCCCACGGGGGTGGGAGGCCCTACGAGCAGTACTTC
CDR3: CASSSHGGGRPYEQYF

D: -
J: TRBJ2-7
size: -
V: TRBV7-9
length: 15
DNA: TGTGCCAGCAGCCGGGCCGAATGGGGGAACTACGAGCAGTACTTC
CDR3: CASSRAEWGNYEQYF

D: TRBD2
J: TRBJ2-4
size: -
V: TRBV7-2
length: 14
DNA: TGTGCCAGCAGCTTAACACTAGCGGGAGTCGAGCAGTACTTT
CDR3: CASSLTLAGVEQYF

D: TRBD2
J: TRBJ2-7
size: medium-sized
V: TRBV7-6
length: 14
DNA: TGTGCCAGCAGCTTTGGCGGGGGGCTCGACGAGCAGTACTTC
CDR3: CASSFGGGLDEQYF

D: TRBD2
J: TRBJ2-7
size: many
V: TRBV5-1
length: 15
DNA: TGCGCCAGCAGCGGGGGACTAGCGGGCGGATACGAGCAGTACTTC
CDR3: CASSGGLAGGYEQYF

D: -
J: TRBJ2-3
size: medium-sized
V: TRBV7-6
length: 14
DNA: TGTGCCAGCAGCTTAGCTAGCGGTACAGATACGCAGTATTTT
CDR3: CASSLASGTDTQYF

D: -
J: TRBJ2-5
size: few
V: TRBV7-2
length: 15
DNA: TGTGCCAGCAGCCTAGCCGTGAGGGCCGGTGAGACCCAGTACTTC
CDR3: CASSLAVRAGETQYF

D: TRBD1
J: TRBJ2-7
size: medium-sized
V: TRBV6-1
length: 16
DNA: TGTGCCAGCAGTGAGAGACAGGGGCCGTCGGGTTACGAGCAGTACTTC
CDR3: CASSERQGPSGYEQYF

D: -
J: TRBJ1-4
size: -
V: TRBV5-1
length: 17
DNA: TGCGCCAGCAGCTGGGGACGCGGGGATGCAACTAATGAAAAACTGTTTTTT
CDR3: CASSWGRGDATNEKLFF

D: -
J: TRBJ1-2
size: few
V: TRBV5-1
length: 14
DNA: TGCGCCAGCAGTGCTCAGACAGGAGGAGATGGCTACACCTTC
CDR3: CASSAQTGGDGYTF

D: TRBD2
J: TRBJ2-1
size: -
V: TRBV7-3
length: 15
DNA: TGTGCCAGCAGCCAAGCGGGAGGGCCGGGGTATGAGCAGTTCTTC
CDR3: CASSQAGGPGYEQFF

D: TRBD1
J: TRBJ2-2
size: many
V: TRBV11-2
length: 16
DNA: TGTGCCAGCAGCCGTCGACAGGGGCGATCCACCGGGGAGCTGTTTTTT
CDR3: CASSRRQGRSTGELFF

D: -
J: TRBJ1-4
size: -
V: TRBV6-1
length: 15
DNA: TGTGCCAGCAGTGAGGGGGGGGTGGCTAATGAAAAACTGTTTTTT
CDR3: CASSEGGVANEKLFF

D: -
J: TRBJ2-3
size: -
V: TRBV18
length: 13
DNA: TGTGCCAGCTCAGTAACTAGCACAGATACGCAGTATTTT
CDR3: CASSVTSTDTQYF